This T cell receptor (beta chain) stems from a study of T cell repertoires in cytomegalovirus infection. The wider study: Based on public TCR beta signatures, there were indications of CMV infection and of a matching HLA type.

TCRdb independently ran MiXCR on the reads; one entry per CDR3 protein. Found here are about 300,000 distinct CDR3 sequences, about 9.1% of them singletons; the top ten hold less than 3%. Comment on this clonotype: A much more abundant neighbour one base away suggests this may be a read error.

Germline loops: CDR1 DFQATT, CDR2 SNEGSKA (reference sequence). The CDR3 is 15 amino acids. The TCR comes from a human donor in good health (CMV status not recorded). Some clones in this sample may be carry-over from other donors' samples. This chain joins TRBV20-1 and TRBJ2-3, with 10 bases lining up with TRBD2. Sequencing was carried out using PBMCs. As DNA, the CDR3 is TGCAGTGCACCATCTAGCGGGGGAGGCACAGATGCGCAGTATTTT. It codes for CSAPSSGGGTDAQYF.